The TCR beta chain under discussion was sequenced for a study of T cells in Graves' hyperthyroidism and ophthalmopathy. Overall study findings and caveats: Prediction of ophthalmopathy progression came a median 6.5 months pre-onset. Most thyroid-expanded clonotypes above 0.001 were also found in blood.

This clonotype appeared many times. What it binds is unknown. Any patient presenting with uncontrolled infection, other autoimmune disease, pregnancy or lactation was left out. Clinical symptoms, serum thyroxine and TRAb, thyroid ultrasound and orbital computed tomography were used for the diagnoses. V lost 3 bases, J lost 0 bases, and 5 bases lay in between. Germline V CDR1 and CDR2: DFQATT, SNEGSKA (reference sequence). This CDR3 comprises 12 residues. There were TCR beta CDR3 regions amplified from RNA transcripts. Carried out on the TCR CDR3, a first-round RT-PCR used the HTBI primer set. TCRdb analysed the multiplex PCR reads with MiXCR anew, one entry per CDR3 protein. In the table there are more than 350,000 distinct CDR3 sequences, roughly 15% of which are singletons.

The sample taken for sequencing was blood. This clonotype was obtained from a woman in her twenties or thirties with Graves' ophthalmopathy. This chain connects TRBV20-1 to TRBJ2-5; no clear D gene. The CDR3 DNA follows: TGCAGTGCTAGGGGGAACCAAGAGACCCAGTACTTC. This encodes CSARGNQETQYF.